Described below is a single T cell receptor beta chain sequence and its context. Vbeta (60) and Jbeta (13) primers were used in the PCR. The assay was immunoSEQ multiplex PCR, and TCRdb's table has in-frame clones only and misses some. The sample holds 120,000 to 150,000 clones, about four fifths seen once. The source of the sample is a study of cytomegalovirus exposure and HLA in healthy donors. The length of the CDR3 is 16 residues. V trimming: 4 bases; J trimming: 3 bases; junction bases outside the gene matches: 5. Germline V gene data show CDR1 as MDHEN and CDR2 as SYDVKM. Sequencing was done on a sample of PBMCs. The rearrangement links TRBV28 to TRBJ2-7; 14 bases line up with TRBD2. This clonotype was obtained from a middle-aged man in good health and CMV-seropositive. CDR3 sequence: CASSSPGTSGGYEQYF. The DNA of the CDR3 is TGTGCCAGCAGTTCGCCCGGGACTAGCGGGGGCTACGAGCAGTACTTC.